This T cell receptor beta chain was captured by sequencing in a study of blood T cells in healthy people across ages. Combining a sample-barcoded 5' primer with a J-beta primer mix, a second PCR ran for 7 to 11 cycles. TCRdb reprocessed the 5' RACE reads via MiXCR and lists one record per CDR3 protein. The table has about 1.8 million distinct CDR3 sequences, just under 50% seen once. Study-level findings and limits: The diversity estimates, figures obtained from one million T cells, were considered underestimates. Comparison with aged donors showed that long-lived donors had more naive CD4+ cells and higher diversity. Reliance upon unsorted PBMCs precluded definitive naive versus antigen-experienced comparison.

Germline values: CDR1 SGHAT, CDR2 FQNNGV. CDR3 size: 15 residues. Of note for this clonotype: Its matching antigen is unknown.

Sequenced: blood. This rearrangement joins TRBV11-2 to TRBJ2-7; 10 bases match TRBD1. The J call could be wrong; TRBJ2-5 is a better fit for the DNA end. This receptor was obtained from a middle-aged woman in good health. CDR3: CASSRGTGERETQYF. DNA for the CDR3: TGTGCCAGCAGCCGAGGGACAGGGGAGAGGGAGACCCAGTACTTC.